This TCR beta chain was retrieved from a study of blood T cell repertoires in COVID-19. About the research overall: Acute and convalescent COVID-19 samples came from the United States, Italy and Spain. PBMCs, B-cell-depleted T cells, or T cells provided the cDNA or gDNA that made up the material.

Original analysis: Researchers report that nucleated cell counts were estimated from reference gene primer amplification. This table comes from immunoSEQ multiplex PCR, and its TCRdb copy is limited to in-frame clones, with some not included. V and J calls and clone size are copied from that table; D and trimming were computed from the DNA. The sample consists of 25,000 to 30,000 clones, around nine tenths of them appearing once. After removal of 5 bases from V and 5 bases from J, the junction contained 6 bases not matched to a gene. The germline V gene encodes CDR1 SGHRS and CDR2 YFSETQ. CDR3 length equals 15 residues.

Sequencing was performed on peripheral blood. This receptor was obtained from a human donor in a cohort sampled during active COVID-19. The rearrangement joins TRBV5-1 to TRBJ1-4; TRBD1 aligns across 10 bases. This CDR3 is CASSSGTGENEKLFF. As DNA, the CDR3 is TGCGCCAGCAGTTCCGGGACAGGGGAAAATGAAAAACTGTTTTTT.